The 23 T cell receptor beta chains below all came from one sample that was sequenced in a study of yellow fever vaccine responses in identical twins (dated by TCRdb to the late 2010s). Library preparation used RT-PCR. TCRdb names Illumina HiSeq 2500 as the instrument used. TCRdb trimmed the raw reads at Q25, called clones with MiXCR and kept productive beta chains. Each entry is one CDR3 protein sequence, shown with its most common DNA and genes. The sample table shows 30,000 to 40,000 distinct CDR3 sequences, and 45% to 65% are seen once. The ten largest clones capture roughly 5% of the sample. Sequences were derived from T cells from blood (PBMCs), unsorted or a sorted subset (not recorded which), sampled before or after yellow fever vaccination (not recorded which). The origin of the receptors is a woman between 18 and 30 years old who received the yellow fever vaccine. Donor details come from another sample of the same person, matched by shared clones.

The J gene is TRBJ1-1, the V gene TRBV11-1; D is undetermined. In germline, CDR1 is SGHAT, CDR2 FQDESV (reference sequence). The V end was cut by 3 bases, the J end by 4 bases, with 9 bases between. CDR3 length: 13 amino acids. The CDR3 sequence is CASSFALGTEAFF. As DNA, the CDR3 is TGTGCCAGCAGCTTTGCGTTGGGCACTGAAGCTTTCTTT. Supplemented by reference TRBV11-1 and TRBJ1-1, the full variable domain reads EAEVAQSPRYKITEKSQAVAFWCDPISGHATLYWYRQILGQGPELLVQFQDESVVDDSQLPKDRFSAERLKGVDSTLKIQPAELGDSAMYLCASSFALGTEAFFGQGTRLTVV.

This chain links TRBV7-6 with TRBJ2-1; D is unresolved. Looked up from germline, CDR1 is SGHVS and CDR2 is FNYEAQ. The CDR3 sequence is 10 residues long. V lost 4 bases and J lost 10, with 5 bases in between. The chain's CDR3 is CASSSGEQFF. The CDR3 DNA follows: TGTGCCAGCAGCTCCGGGGAGCAGTTCTTC.

This clonotype showed up just a few times. The chain carries TRBV4-1 and TRBJ2-2; TRBD1 is a possible D gene (6 bases). The CDR3 is 17 amino acids. Germline CDR1 MGHRA, CDR2 YSYEKL. V lost 0 bases and J 6 bases, leaving 17 bases between the germline ends. CDR3 coding DNA: TGCGCCAGCAGCCAAGATATGGACAGAGGTGGCCCCGGGGAGCTGTTTTTT. Its translation is CASSQDMDRGGPGELFF.

The chain uses TRBV11-2 and TRBJ2-2; 9 nucleotides align to TRBD1. V trimming: 5 bases; J trimming: 7 bases; junction bases outside the gene matches: 8. The CDR3 contains 15 residues. Per germline, CDR1 SGHAT and CDR2 FQNNGV. In nucleotides, the CDR3 is TGTGCCAGCAGCGGAAGGACAGGGGTTGGCGGGGAGCTGTTTTTT. The encoded protein is CASSGRTGVGGELFF.

This clonotype was counted between two and nine times. The rearrangement joins TRBV20-1 to TRBJ1-1, with 8 positions matching TRBD1. Trimming at V came to 8 bases and at J to 1 base, leaving 6 bases not matched to a gene. CDR1 is DFQATT, CDR2 SNEGSKA, per germline (reference sequence). The CDR3 spans 13 residues. The CDR3 nucleotides are TGCAGTACCCGGACAGGGCCGAACACTGAAGCTTTCTTT. This translates into CSTRTGPNTEAFF.

This clonotype was detected only a few times. This rearrangement joins TRBV5-1 to TRBJ2-7; 10 bases align to TRBD2. Germline CDR1 is SGHRS and CDR2 is YFSETQ. V shed 4 bases, J shed 1 base, and the junction held 2 bases outside the gene matches. This CDR3 region has 14 residues. The CDR3 DNA is TGCGCCAGCAGCACTAGCGGGATGTCCTACGAGCAGTACTTC. This codes for CASSTSGMSYEQYF.

Here the CDR3 DNA reads TGTGCCAGCAGCCCCGGGACTAGCGGACTCTACGAGCAGTACTTC. Translating it yields CASSPGTSGLYEQYF. V gene TRBV7-6 combines with J gene TRBJ2-7; 11 positions agree with TRBD2. The V gene end was trimmed by 5 bases and the J gene end by 3 bases; junction bases not matched to a gene: 6. The CDR3 contains 15 residues. The germline gives CDR1 SGHVS, CDR2 FNYEAQ.

This chain connects TRBV28 to TRBJ1-5; the D gene is possibly TRBD1 (6 bases). With 6 bases removed from V and 1 base from J, the gap between germline ends came to 13 bases. The CDR3 extends over 15 amino acids. Germline assignment: CDR1 MDHEN and CDR2 SYDVKM. In DNA form, the CDR3 reads TGTGCCAGCAGCCCAGGGACACCAAGCAATCAGCCCCAGCATTTT. This sequence encodes CASSPGTPSNQPQHF.

The chain couples TRBV10-3 to TRBJ2-7, with D tentatively TRBD1 (6 bases). Trimming took off 10 bases at V and 3 bases at J, with 13 bases between the two ends. The CDR3 extends over 12 amino acids. Per germline, CDR1 ENHRY and CDR2 SYGVKD. The CDR3 region is CATEGERYEQYV. In DNA, the CDR3 is TGTGCCACAGAGGGGGAGCGCTACGAGCAGTACGTC.

The chain carries TRBV29-1 and TRBJ2-7; either TRBD1 or TRBD2 may fit D (6 bases each). The V end was cut by 4 bases, the J end by 5 bases, with 15 bases between. Per the germline V gene, CDR1 is SQVTM and CDR2 is ANQGSEA. This CDR3 is built from 13 residues. The CDR3 loop reads CSVGGAMVHEQYF. The CDR3 nucleotides are TGCAGCGTTGGGGGGGCGATGGTCCACGAGCAGTACTTC.

J is TRBJ2-5 and V is TRBV12-3 or TRBV12-4; D is perhaps TRBD1 or TRBD2 (5 bases each). V lost 3 bases and J lost 3, with 20 bases in between. The CDR3 sequence is 17 residues long. CDR3 protein: CASSFAPGTETEETQYF. CDR3 nucleotides: TGTGCCAGCAGTTTTGCACCCGGGACGGAGACCGAAGAGACCCAGTACTTC.

The V and J genes are TRBV6-1 and TRBJ2-7; D may match TRBD1 or TRBD2 (5 bases each). Trimming stripped 5 bases from V and 2 bases from J, with 10 bases between. This CDR3 has 13 amino acids. Germline CDR1 and CDR2: MNHNS and SASEGT. The CDR3 loop is CASSRGPPYEQYF. CDR3 in DNA: TGTGCCAGCAGTCGGGGACCCCCCTACGAGCAGTACTTC.

This sequence joins TRBV5-6 and TRBJ2-5; 10 bases line up with TRBD1. Trimming took 4 bases from V and 5 from J; bases not matched to a gene: 8. The CDR3 contains 15 residues. The germline V gene encodes CDR1 SGHDT and CDR2 YYEEEE. CDR3 nucleotide sequence: TGTGCCAGCAGCACCGACAGGGGGCGGGATGAGACCCAGTACTTC. Translating gives CASSTDRGRDETQYF.

This clonotype was found once. The chain joins TRBV2 to TRBJ1-2, with 9 bases matching TRBD1. V lost 7 bases and J lost 5; bases outside the gene matches: 5. The CDR3 covers 13 residues. The V gene's germline CDR1 is SNHLY and CDR2 FYNNEI. The CDR3 loop is CASNPTGGYGYTF. The CDR3 DNA reads TGTGCCAGCAACCCGACAGGGGGGTATGGCTACACCTTC.

The gene calls are TRBV18 and TRBJ2-1; D perhaps matches TRBD1 (5 bases). CDR3 length equals 17 residues. V was cut by 2 bases and J by 5 bases, with 19 bases left in between. The germline CDR1 and CDR2 sequences are KGHSH and LQKENI. This CDR3 is CASSPEWATGPNNEQFF. In DNA form, the CDR3 reads TGTGCCAGCTCACCAGAGTGGGCCACAGGTCCGAACAATGAGCAGTTCTTC.

The rearrangement uses TRBV28 and TRBJ2-7; 12 bases match TRBD2. The CDR3 length is 16 residues. With 4 bases clipped from V and 0 bases from J, the junction kept 4 bases outside the gene matches. Germline-derived CDR1 and CDR2 are MDHEN and SYDVKM. The CDR3 region has the DNA TGTGCCAGCAGTTCCGGACTAGCGGGGCCCTCCTACGAGCAGTACTTC. Its protein is CASSSGLAGPSYEQYF.

In its sample, this clonotype was seen a few times. This sequence joins TRBV12-3 or TRBV12-4 and TRBJ2-4; no reliable D call. The CDR3 runs to 11 residues. V lost 8 bases and J lost 7, with 9 bases in between. This CDR3 reads CASVDQNIQYF. In DNA, the CDR3 is TGTGCCAGCGTAGACCAGAACATTCAGTACTTC.

The table lists this clonotype with a few counts. The rearrangement uses TRBV11-2 and TRBJ1-5; TRBD1 matches at 8 bases. Germline V gene sequence: CDR1 SGHAT, CDR2 FQNNGV. The CDR3 is 15 amino acids. Trimming removed 1 base from V and 7 bases from J; junction bases left unmatched: 6. CDR3 nucleotide sequence: TGTGCCAGCAGCTTAGGACAGGGGATTGCGCAGCCCCAGCATTTT. Its translation: CASSLGQGIAQPQHF.

V gene TRBV12-3 or TRBV12-4 combines with J gene TRBJ1-2; tentatively, D is TRBD1 (5 bases). This CDR3 has 13 residues. V lost 7 bases and J lost 4, with 13 bases in between. The DNA for the CDR3 is TGTGCCAGCACCGTATCAGACAGCTATGGCTACACCTTC. Translated, it gives CASTVSDSYGYTF.

V and J are TRBV18 and TRBJ2-3; tentative D call: TRBD2 (6 bases). CDR1 and CDR2 from the germline V gene are KGHSH and LQKENI. Trimming removed 0 bases at V and 6 bases at J, with 10 bases between. This CDR3 has 14 amino acids. CDR3: CASSPPGRPDTQYF. The CDR3 region has the DNA TGTGCCAGCTCACCACCTGGGAGGCCCGATACGCAGTATTTT.

V gene TRBV11-1 combines with J gene TRBJ2-2; 7 bases are a match to TRBD1. There are 12 residues in the CDR3. From germline, CDR1 is SGHAT and CDR2 FQDESV (reference sequence). J lost 6 bases, V lost 6 bases, and 1 base had no gene match. DNA of the CDR3: TGTGCCAGCAGTACAGGGGCCGGGGAGCTGTTTTTT. Protein product: CASSTGAGELFF.

The rearrangement links TRBV7-9 to TRBJ2-2, with D perhaps assigned TRBD1 or TRBD2 (5 bases each). Trimming cost V 2 bases and J 8 bases, with 9 bases left between them. This CDR3 comprises 13 residues. Germline V gene lookup returns CDR1 SEHNR and CDR2 FQNEAQ (reference sequence). The CDR3 DNA follows: TGTGCCAGCAGCTTACGGGACCTAGGGGAGCTGTTTTTT. Translated: CASSLRDLGELFF.

This clonotype was seen a few times. The chain employs TRBV4-2 and TRBJ2-3; no reliable D call. This CDR3 has 14 residues. Deletions cut 1 base from V and 2 bases from J, with 7 bases between. CDR1 and CDR2 (germline): LGHNA, YNFKEQ. The chain's CDR3 is CASSQVLPTDTQYF. In nucleotides, the CDR3 is TGTGCCAGCAGCCAAGTCCTGCCCACAGATACGCAGTATTTT.